A selection of T cell receptor beta chains follows, all from one sample in a study of regulatory T cells in long-lasting Graves disease. TCRdb used MiXCR to reprocess the multiplex PCR reads, holding one entry per CDR3 protein. The repertoire consists of around 500,000 distinct CDR3 sequences, with around 15% occurring once and the leading ten covering 25%. These same data were also listed under a study on T cells in Graves' hyperthyroidism and ophthalmopathy.

The source was peripheral blood mononuclear cells (PBMCs), collected at new diagnosis, from a patient treated with antithyroid drugs. Receptors originate from a woman aged 35 to 60 with Graves disease. Each CDR3 is given with its conserved first and last residue. Each record gives: J gene, CDR3 length, V gene, D gene, clone size, CDR3 protein, CDR3 DNA. A D gene is named only where the DNA matches it firmly. Where a row states a size, it is once, few, many or the class of an expanded clone; other rows omit it.

j_gene: TRBJ1-1
len: 15
v_gene: TRBV7-8
d_gene: TRBD1
abundance: many
CDR3aa: CASSLARQGNTEAFF
CDR3nt: TGTGCCAGCAGCTTAGCGAGACAGGGTAACACTGAAGCTTTCTTT

j_gene: TRBJ2-7
len: 12
v_gene: TRBV5-1
d_gene: TRBD1
abundance: many
CDR3aa: CASSPTGDGSYF
CDR3nt: TGCGCCAGCAGCCCTACAGGGGATGGGTCGTACTTC

j_gene: TRBJ2-3
len: 18
v_gene: TRBV2
d_gene: TRBD2
abundance: many
CDR3aa: CASSLKGLAGAPTDTQYF
CDR3nt: TGTGCCAGCAGTTTAAAGGGACTAGCGGGGGCACCCACAGATACGCAGTATTTT

j_gene: TRBJ2-1
len: 14
v_gene: TRBV2
d_gene: TRBD2
abundance: .
CDR3aa: CASTRGSGVNEQFF
CDR3nt: TGTGCCAGCACTCGGGGTAGCGGGGTAAATGAGCAGTTCTTC

j_gene: TRBJ1-1
len: 17
v_gene: TRBV12-5
d_gene: TRBD1
abundance: few
CDR3aa: CASGLVQTGGGGTEAFF
CDR3nt: TGTGCTAGTGGTTTGGTACAGACAGGGGGCGGAGGGACTGAAGCTTTCTTT

j_gene: TRBJ2-3
len: 18
v_gene: TRBV5-1
d_gene: TRBD2
abundance: once
CDR3aa: CASSPQGSGGPGFYTQYF
CDR3nt: TGCGCCAGCAGCCCACAAGGTAGCGGGGGCCCCGGATTTTATACGCAGTATTTT

j_gene: TRBJ2-5
len: 14
v_gene: TRBV10-3
d_gene: .
abundance: .
CDR3aa: CASRAVPRQETQYF
CDR3nt: TGTGCCAGCCGGGCCGTGCCTAGACAAGAGACCCAGTACTTC

j_gene: TRBJ2-3
len: 16
v_gene: TRBV5-6
d_gene: TRBD1
abundance: many
CDR3aa: CASSSNRGQRTDTQYF
CDR3nt: TGTGCCAGCAGCTCCAACAGGGGGCAGAGAACAGATACGCAGTATTTT

j_gene: TRBJ1-1
len: 15
v_gene: TRBV7-2
d_gene: .
abundance: many
CDR3aa: CASSPRGPLLLEAFF
CDR3nt: TGTGCCAGCAGCCCAAGAGGCCCCTTATTGTTGGAAGCTTTCTTT

j_gene: TRBJ2-7
len: 15
v_gene: TRBV2
d_gene: TRBD1
abundance: many
CDR3aa: CASSGTDRVSYEQYF
CDR3nt: TGTGCCAGCAGTGGAACCGACAGGGTTTCATACGAGCAGTACTTC

j_gene: TRBJ1-1
len: 18
v_gene: TRBV7-8
d_gene: .
abundance: .
CDR3aa: CASTLGKRGAGIDTEAFF
CDR3nt: TGTGCCAGCACCCTGGGGAAGCGGGGGGCGGGTATTGACACTGAAGCTTTCTTT

j_gene: TRBJ2-5
len: 14
v_gene: TRBV28
d_gene: .
abundance: many
CDR3aa: CASSLSGGGETQYF
CDR3nt: TGTGCCAGCAGCTTGTCCGGGGGTGGGGAGACCCAGTACTTC

j_gene: TRBJ2-1
len: 12
v_gene: TRBV18
d_gene: .
abundance: .
CDR3aa: CASSPPPRTPFF
CDR3nt: TGTGCCAGCTCACCACCTCCCCGAACACCGTTCTTC

j_gene: TRBJ1-2
len: 12
v_gene: TRBV29-1
d_gene: .
abundance: many
CDR3aa: CSVNNRLGGYTF
CDR3nt: TGCAGCGTCAACAATCGACTTGGTGGCTACACCTTC

j_gene: TRBJ2-1
len: 16
v_gene: TRBV9
d_gene: TRBD2
abundance: .
CDR3aa: CASSPRTSGGIEEQFF
CDR3nt: TGTGCCAGCAGCCCCCGGACTAGCGGGGGGATCGAGGAGCAGTTCTTC

j_gene: TRBJ2-7
len: 13
v_gene: TRBV29-1
d_gene: .
abundance: once
CDR3aa: CSVVSGQPYEQYF
CDR3nt: TGCAGCGTTGTCTCAGGGCAGCCCTACGAGCAGTACTTC

j_gene: TRBJ1-5
len: 14
v_gene: TRBV18
d_gene: TRBD1
abundance: .
CDR3aa: CASSPGTGVQPQHF
CDR3nt: TGTGCCAGCTCCCCCGGGACAGGGGTCCAGCCCCAGCATTTT

j_gene: TRBJ1-4
len: 14
v_gene: TRBV12-3/TRBV12-4
d_gene: .
abundance: many
CDR3aa: CASGSRGVDEKLFF
CDR3nt: TGTGCCAGCGGATCCCGTGGAGTTGATGAAAAACTGTTTTTT

j_gene: TRBJ2-7
len: 14
v_gene: TRBV12-3/TRBV12-4
d_gene: .
abundance: many
CDR3aa: CASSFSGVSYEQYF
CDR3nt: TGTGCCAGCAGTTTTAGCGGTGTGTCCTACGAGCAGTACTTC

j_gene: TRBJ2-5
len: 18
v_gene: TRBV3-1
d_gene: TRBD2
abundance: many
CDR3aa: CASSPSRLAGARHETQYF
CDR3nt: TGTGCCAGCAGCCCCAGTCGGCTAGCGGGGGCCCGACATGAGACCCAGTACTTC

j_gene: TRBJ1-2
len: 14
v_gene: TRBV20-1
d_gene: .
abundance: few
CDR3aa: CSALPAGGNYGYTF
CDR3nt: TGCAGTGCTCTCCCCGCCGGGGGCAACTATGGCTACACCTTC

j_gene: TRBJ2-7
len: 14
v_gene: TRBV11-1
d_gene: .
abundance: many
CDR3aa: CASSFPGTNYEQYF
CDR3nt: TGTGCCAGCAGCTTCCCAGGGACCAACTACGAGCAGTACTTC

j_gene: TRBJ1-5
len: 13
v_gene: TRBV19
d_gene: .
abundance: few
CDR3aa: CASSRSSHQPQHF
CDR3nt: TGTGCCAGTAGTAGGAGCTCACATCAGCCCCAGCATTTT

j_gene: TRBJ2-1
len: 16
v_gene: TRBV18
d_gene: TRBD1
abundance: many
CDR3aa: CASSPPDRSFYNEQFF
CDR3nt: TGTGCCAGCTCACCACCGGACAGGTCTTTCTACAATGAGCAGTTCTTC

j_gene: TRBJ1-1
len: 15
v_gene: TRBV6-5
d_gene: .
abundance: .
CDR3aa: CASSFLRDSDTEAFF
CDR3nt: TGTGCCAGCAGTTTCCTTAGGGATTCTGACACTGAAGCTTTCTTT

j_gene: TRBJ2-6
len: 16
v_gene: TRBV10-1
d_gene: .
abundance: few
CDR3aa: CASSESISSGANVLTF
CDR3nt: TGCGCCAGCAGTGAGTCGATCTCCTCTGGGGCCAACGTCCTGACTTTC

j_gene: TRBJ2-1
len: 17
v_gene: TRBV6-5
d_gene: TRBD2
abundance: few
CDR3aa: CASSYSPGLAGGDEQFF
CDR3nt: TGTGCCAGCAGTTACTCCCCCGGACTAGCGGGAGGAGATGAGCAGTTCTTC

j_gene: TRBJ1-6
len: 18
v_gene: TRBV5-6
d_gene: .
abundance: few
CDR3aa: CASSLMTGSSSYNSPLHF
CDR3nt: TGTGCCAGCAGCTTGATGACAGGCTCAAGCTCCTATAATTCACCCCTCCACTTT

j_gene: TRBJ1-1
len: 13
v_gene: TRBV11-2
d_gene: TRBD1
abundance: few
CDR3aa: CASRLEGAAEAFF
CDR3nt: TGTGCCAGCAGGTTGGAGGGGGCCGCCGAAGCTTTCTTT

j_gene: TRBJ1-1
len: 15
v_gene: TRBV6-5
d_gene: .
abundance: few
CDR3aa: CASSYYSDGADRAFF
CDR3nt: TGTGCCAGCAGTTACTATAGCGACGGCGCCGACCGAGCTTTCTTT

j_gene: TRBJ1-1
len: 16
v_gene: TRBV3-1
d_gene: .
abundance: many
CDR3aa: CASRRTSWKDGTEAFF
CDR3nt: TGTGCCAGCAGACGCACCTCGTGGAAGGACGGCACTGAAGCTTTCTTT

j_gene: TRBJ1-5
len: 16
v_gene: TRBV12-3/TRBV12-4
d_gene: .
abundance: .
CDR3aa: CASTPAARAQNQPQHF
CDR3nt: TGTGCCAGCACTCCAGCCGCCAGGGCTCAGAATCAGCCCCAGCATTTT

j_gene: TRBJ2-1
len: 16
v_gene: TRBV9
d_gene: TRBD2
abundance: .
CDR3aa: CASSVGQAGVRTEQFF
CDR3nt: TGTGCCAGCAGCGTAGGGCAAGCGGGGGTCAGGACGGAGCAGTTCTTC

j_gene: TRBJ2-3
len: 17
v_gene: TRBV12-3/TRBV12-4
d_gene: TRBD2
abundance: .
CDR3aa: CASSLPTSGGAGDTQYF
CDR3nt: TGTGCCAGCAGTTTACCCACTAGCGGGGGGGCCGGGGATACGCAGTATTTT

j_gene: TRBJ2-2
len: 14
v_gene: TRBV20-1
d_gene: .
abundance: many
CDR3aa: CSASPGTHTGELFF
CDR3nt: TGCAGTGCTAGTCCGGGGACACACACCGGGGAGCTGTTTTTT

j_gene: TRBJ2-7
len: 12
v_gene: TRBV20-1
d_gene: .
abundance: few
CDR3aa: CSARRLENEQYF
CDR3nt: TGCAGTGCTAGGCGGCTAGAAAACGAGCAGTACTTC

j_gene: TRBJ2-4
len: 16
v_gene: TRBV10-3
d_gene: .
abundance: .
CDR3aa: CAISELGGGAKNIQYF
CDR3nt: TGTGCCATCAGTGAGTTGGGGGGTGGTGCCAAAAACATTCAGTACTTC

j_gene: TRBJ1-2
len: 12
v_gene: TRBV20-1
d_gene: .
abundance: .
CDR3aa: CSADGKTQGYTF
CDR3nt: TGCAGTGCGGACGGGAAGACTCAGGGTTACACCTTC

j_gene: TRBJ1-4
len: 17
v_gene: TRBV12-3/TRBV12-4
d_gene: .
abundance: many
CDR3aa: CASSLGPSTGFNEKLFF
CDR3nt: TGTGCCAGCAGTTTAGGGCCATCGACAGGTTTTAATGAAAAACTGTTTTTT

j_gene: TRBJ2-2
len: 16
v_gene: TRBV5-1
d_gene: TRBD2
abundance: few
CDR3aa: CASSLPLLASDGELFF
CDR3nt: TGCGCCAGCAGCCTCCCCCTACTAGCGTCGGACGGGGAGCTGTTTTTT

j_gene: TRBJ2-5
len: 14
v_gene: TRBV6-5
d_gene: .
abundance: many
CDR3aa: CASSYLIVTETQYF
CDR3nt: TGTGCCAGCAGTTACTTAATTGTAACGGAGACCCAGTACTTC

j_gene: TRBJ1-2
len: 14
v_gene: TRBV28
d_gene: TRBD1
abundance: many
CDR3aa: CASSLSGTGYGYTF
CDR3nt: TGTGCCAGCAGTTTATCCGGGACAGGGTATGGCTACACCTTC

j_gene: TRBJ1-5
len: 15
v_gene: TRBV11-2
d_gene: TRBD1
abundance: many
CDR3aa: CASSKRDSANQPQHF
CDR3nt: TGTGCCAGCAGCAAGAGGGACAGCGCCAATCAGCCCCAGCATTTT

j_gene: TRBJ2-1
len: 16
v_gene: TRBV6-1
d_gene: TRBD2
abundance: few
CDR3aa: CASIPSAGGSYNEQFF
CDR3nt: TGTGCCAGCATCCCCTCCGCGGGGGGGTCCTACAATGAGCAGTTCTTC

j_gene: TRBJ2-7
len: 15
v_gene: TRBV28
d_gene: .
abundance: many
CDR3aa: CASSLGGGQIYEQYF
CDR3nt: TGTGCCAGCAGTTTAGGGGGTGGGCAGATATACGAGCAGTACTTC

j_gene: TRBJ2-1
len: 15
v_gene: TRBV20-1
d_gene: TRBD1
abundance: many
CDR3aa: CSARLYDRVLGEQFF
CDR3nt: TGCAGTGCTAGACTCTATGACAGGGTTCTTGGTGAGCAGTTCTTC

j_gene: TRBJ2-3
len: 19
v_gene: TRBV5-1
d_gene: TRBD2
abundance: many
CDR3aa: CASSPWGLAGDLSTDTQYF
CDR3nt: TGCGCCAGCAGCCCCTGGGGGCTAGCGGGGGATCTTAGCACAGATACGCAGTATTTT

j_gene: TRBJ2-5
len: 14
v_gene: TRBV5-1
d_gene: .
abundance: .
CDR3aa: CASSPVTERETQYF
CDR3nt: TGCGCCAGCAGCCCGGTGACTGAAAGGGAGACCCAGTACTTC

j_gene: TRBJ1-1
len: 15
v_gene: TRBV7-9
d_gene: TRBD1
abundance: few
CDR3aa: CASSPRRGPDTKAFF
CDR3nt: TGTGCCAGCAGCCCTAGGAGGGGGCCGGACACTAAAGCTTTCTTT

j_gene: TRBJ1-5
len: 14
v_gene: TRBV12-5
d_gene: .
abundance: .
CDR3aa: CASGKGVGNQPQHF
CDR3nt: TGTGCTAGTGGCAAGGGGGTCGGCAATCAGCCCCAGCATTTT